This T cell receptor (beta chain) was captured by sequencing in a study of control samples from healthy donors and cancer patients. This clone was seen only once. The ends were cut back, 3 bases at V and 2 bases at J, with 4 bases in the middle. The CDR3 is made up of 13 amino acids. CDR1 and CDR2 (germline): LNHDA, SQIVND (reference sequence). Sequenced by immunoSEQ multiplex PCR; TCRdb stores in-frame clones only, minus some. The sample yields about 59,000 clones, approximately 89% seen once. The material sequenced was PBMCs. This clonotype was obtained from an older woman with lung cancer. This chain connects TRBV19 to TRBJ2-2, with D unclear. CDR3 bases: TGTGCCAGTAGTATGTTTAACACCGGGGAGCTGTTTTTT. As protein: CASSMFNTGELFF. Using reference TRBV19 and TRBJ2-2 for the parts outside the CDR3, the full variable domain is DGGITQSPKYLFRKEGQNVTLSCEQNLNHDAMYWYRQDPGQGLRLIYYSQIVNDFQKGDIAEGYSVSREKKESFPLTVTSAQKNPTAFYLCASSMFNTGELFFGEGSRLTVL.